These 28 T cell receptor beta chains came from one sample sequenced in a study of long-term antiretroviral therapy in people with HIV. The authors ran the immunoSEQ assay, v3.0, at survey level. Sequencing used immunoSEQ multiplex PCR; TCRdb keeps in-frame clones, though not all of them. The data contain 15,000 to 20,000 clones, roughly 77% of them singletons. The sample was unsorted PBMCs, taken 0.3 years after starting antiretroviral therapy. The receptors shown here come from a man aged 18 to 30 with HIV.

The gene calls are TRBV18 and TRBJ2-1; the D is unclear. V was clipped by 0 bases and J by 5 bases, with 8 bases between them. CDR1 KGHSH and CDR2 LQKENI come from the germline V gene. The CDR3 is 14 residues long. The CDR3 protein is CASSPPTVDNEQFF. CDR3 in DNA: TGTGCCAGCTCACCACCCACAGTAGACAATGAGCAGTTCTTC.

Only one count was recorded for this clone. The rearrangement uses TRBV9 and TRBJ1-2, with 7 nucleotides matching TRBD1. Trimming cost V 4 bases and J 4 bases; bases outside gene matches: 10. In germline, CDR1 is SGDLS, CDR2 YYNGEE. CDR3 length equals 15 residues. The CDR3 protein is CASSPRQGIGYGYTF. In nucleotides, the CDR3 is TGTGCCAGCAGCCCACGACAGGGTATCGGCTATGGCTACACCTTC.

In its sample, this clone was seen once. V and J are TRBV9 and TRBJ2-1, with 9 bases fitting TRBD1. J was trimmed by 10 bases and V by 4 bases; bases with no gene match: 12. Germline-derived CDR1 and CDR2 are SGDLS and YYNGEE. The CDR3 covers 15 residues. CDR3 protein: CASSFRDRARMEQFF. In DNA form, the CDR3 reads TGTGCCAGCAGCTTTCGGGACAGGGCTCGGATGGAGCAGTTCTTC.

The chain couples TRBV10-3 to TRBJ2-1; TRBD1 agrees at 10 bases. Trimming took 5 bases from V and 4 from J; bases not matched to a gene: 11. The CDR3 runs to 17 residues. Per the germline V gene, CDR1 is ENHRY and CDR2 is SYGVKD. The CDR3 DNA sequence: TGTGCCATCAGTCCTCGCGGGGACAGGGGAGTTTACAATGAGCAGTTCTTC. Protein: CAISPRGDRGVYNEQFF.

The chain links TRBV2 to TRBJ2-7; D is unclear. The V gene's germline CDR1 is SNHLY and CDR2 FYNNEI. V gave up 5 bases and J gave up 3 bases, with 2 bases separating them. The CDR3 spans 10 residues. CDR3 loop: CASSRYEQYF. The CDR3 DNA reads as TGTGCCAGCAGTCGCTACGAGCAGTACTTC.

V gene TRBV9 combines with J gene TRBJ2-1; a possible D gene is TRBD2 (5 bases). The germline gives CDR1 SGDLS, CDR2 YYNGEE. The CDR3 runs to 13 residues. V was pared by 4 bases and J by 3 bases, with 8 bases between. The CDR3 coding sequence is TGTGCCAGCAGCACCGGACTCTACAATGAGCAGTTCTTC. The encoded protein is CASSTGLYNEQFF.

The chain has TRBV18 and TRBJ1-1; no reliable D call. CDR3 size: 12 residues. The germline CDR1 and CDR2 sequences are KGHSH and LQKENI. V was clipped by 3 bases and J by 6 bases, with 8 bases between them. CDR3 protein: CASSPQTSEAFF. CDR3 in DNA: TGTGCCAGCTCACCCCAGACATCTGAAGCTTTCTTT.

This chain links TRBV4-2 with TRBJ2-6; TRBD2 matches at 11 bases. The trim removed 3 bases at V and 3 bases at J, leaving 7 bases unmatched. Germline values: CDR1 LGHNA, CDR2 YNFKEQ. The CDR3 sequence is 18 residues long. Written as DNA, the CDR3 is TGTGCCAGCAGCCACCTTAGCGGGGGGGCCCATGGGGCCAACGTCCTGACTTTC. Translating it yields CASSHLSGGAHGANVLTF.

CDR3 nucleotide sequence: TGTGCCAGCTCAGGGGGAACCTACAATGAGCAGTTCTTC. Encoded protein: CASSGGTYNEQFF. The chain carries TRBV27 and TRBJ2-1, with TRBD1 matching 7 bases. The trim removed 8 bases at V and 2 bases at J, leaving 3 bases unmatched. The CDR3 contains 13 residues. The germline V gene has CDR1 MNHEY and CDR2 SMNVEV (reference sequence).

This sequence joins TRBV7-9 and TRBJ1-5, with D possibly TRBD1 on 5 matching bases. Germline-derived CDR1 and CDR2 are SEHNR and FQNEAQ (reference sequence). CDR3 length: 14 amino acids. V dropped 1 base and J dropped 7 bases, with 11 bases sitting between them. CDR3 protein: CASSLGGPGQPQHF. CDR3 DNA sequence: TGTGCCAGCAGCTTAGGGGGCCCCGGACAGCCCCAGCATTTT.

The rearrangement joins TRBV2 to TRBJ1-1; TRBD1 aligns across 7 bases. Germline V gives CDR1 SNHLY, CDR2 FYNNEI. Losses at the gene ends were 10 bases for V and 2 bases for J; bases not matched to a gene: 4. The CDR3 has 12 residues. This CDR3 reads CAKGQHNTEAFF. CDR3 nucleotide sequence: TGTGCCAAGGGACAGCACAACACTGAAGCTTTCTTT.

J is TRBJ2-1 and V is TRBV6-5; D may be TRBD2 (6 bases). V was trimmed by 8 bases and J by 9 bases, leaving 20 bases between them. CDR1 and CDR2 from the germline V gene are MNHEY and SVGAGI. This CDR3 spans 14 amino acids. CDR3 coding DNA: TGTGCCAGCGGGCAAGGTCCCCGGGGGATTGAGCAGTTCTTC. It encodes CASGQGPRGIEQFF.

This chain uses TRBV5-1 with TRBJ1-2, with unresolved D. V was trimmed by 4 bases and J by 6 bases, leaving 10 bases between them. Germline-derived CDR1 and CDR2 are SGHRS and YFSETQ. The CDR3 sequence is 12 residues long. DNA of the CDR3: TGCGCCAGCAGCACCCCCCCGGATGGCTACACCTTC. This gives the protein CASSTPPDGYTF.

This chain joins TRBV28 and TRBJ2-1, with TRBD2 matching 8 bases. J was trimmed by 2 bases and V by 2 bases; bases with no gene match: 2. The CDR3 is 15 residues long. Germline CDR1 is MDHEN and CDR2 is SYDVKM. The CDR3 here is CASSLAGGTYNEQFF. CDR3 bases: TGTGCCAGCAGTTTAGCGGGGGGAACCTACAATGAGCAGTTCTTC.

This clone was counted a few times. V gene TRBV2 combines with J gene TRBJ2-7; D gene unclear. Trimming cost V 5 bases and J 2 bases, with 10 bases left between them. The CDR3 runs to 13 residues. Germline loops: CDR1 SNHLY, CDR2 FYNNEI. The CDR3 is CASSFDWAYEQYV. CDR3 sequence (DNA): TGTGCCAGCAGTTTTGACTGGGCCTACGAGCAGTACGTC.

The V call is TRBV4-1, the J call TRBJ1-6; tentative D call: TRBD1 (5 bases). CDR1 is MGHRA and CDR2 is YSYEKL in the germline V gene. The CDR3 extends over 14 amino acids. Trimming shortened V by 5 bases and J by 5 bases, and 10 bases separated the two germline ends. CDR3 region: CASSSWDDNSPLHF. The CDR3 DNA reads TGCGCCAGCAGCTCCTGGGACGATAATTCACCCCTCCACTTT.

This rearrangement joins TRBV30 to TRBJ2-7, with 10 nucleotides matching TRBD1. From germline, CDR1 is GTSNPN and CDR2 SVGIG (reference sequence). J lost 4 bases, V lost 2 bases, and 5 bases had no gene match. The length of the CDR3 is 14 residues. This CDR3 reads CAWSLRQGAYEQYF. The CDR3 nucleotides are TGTGCCTGGAGTCTTCGACAGGGGGCGTACGAGCAGTACTTC.

The chain is built from TRBV4-1 and TRBJ2-7; D uncertain. This CDR3 comprises 13 residues. Trimming stripped 4 bases from V and 0 bases from J, with 7 bases between. Germline V gene sequence: CDR1 MGHRA, CDR2 YSYEKL. CDR3 protein: CASSRSVSYEQYF. The CDR3 DNA sequence: TGCGCCAGCAGCCGAAGCGTCTCCTACGAGCAGTACTTC.

This rearrangement joins TRBV28 to TRBJ2-2; no reliable D call. Germline-derived CDR1 and CDR2 are MDHEN and SYDVKM. The length of the CDR3 is 15 residues. V was pared by 7 bases and J by 1 base, with 13 bases between. Here the CDR3 reads CASNSPEQNTGELFF. CDR3 sequence (DNA): TGTGCCAGCAACAGCCCCGAGCAGAACACCGGGGAGCTGTTTTTT. Full variable domain (remainder filled in from reference TRBV28 and TRBJ2-2): DVKVTQSSRYLVKRTGEKVFLECVQDMDHENMFWYRQDPGLGLRLIYFSYDVKMKEKGDIPEGYSVSREKKERFSLILESASTNQTSMYLCASNSPEQNTGELFFGEGSRLTVL.

The chain has TRBV7-9 and TRBJ1-3; D gene ambiguous. CDR3 size: 15 residues. Per germline, CDR1 SEHNR and CDR2 FQNEAQ (reference sequence). V gave up 5 bases and J gave up 2 bases, with 13 bases separating them. This chain's CDR3 is CASSEPGLPGNTIYF. CDR3 DNA sequence: TGTGCCAGCAGCGAGCCTGGGTTACCTGGAAACACCATATATTTT.

V and J are TRBV18 and TRBJ2-2; a possible D gene is TRBD2 (6 bases). Trimming removed 3 bases from V and 7 bases from J, with 15 bases in between. CDR1 and CDR2 (germline): KGHSH, LQKENI. This CDR3 has 15 residues. Here the CDR3 reads CASSPIAEGNGELFF. CDR3 coding DNA: TGTGCCAGCTCACCGATAGCGGAGGGGAACGGGGAGCTGTTTTTT.

The gene calls are TRBV10-3 and TRBJ1-6, with 9 bases lining up with TRBD1. After removal of 10 bases from V and 5 bases from J, the junction contained 6 bases not matched to a gene. This CDR3 has 14 residues. The germline V gene has CDR1 ENHRY and CDR2 SYGVKD. CDR3 loop: CATSRDRDNSPLHF. The CDR3 DNA is TGTGCCACGTCCCGGGACAGGGATAATTCACCCCTCCACTTT.

This sequence joins TRBV6-1 and TRBJ1-5; 8 bases align to TRBD1. CDR3 length: 15 residues. Trimming took 3 bases from V and 6 from J; bases not matched to a gene: 7. The germline V gene encodes CDR1 MNHNS and CDR2 SASEGT. CDR3 coding DNA: TGTGCCAGCAGTGACGCGCAGGGGGCTTTTCAGCCCCAGCATTTT. This encodes CASSDAQGAFQPQHF.

The rearrangement uses TRBV5-1 and TRBJ1-2; D might be TRBD1 (5 bases). This CDR3 is 13 amino acids long. In germline, CDR1 is SGHRS, CDR2 YFSETQ. Trimming shortened V by 0 bases and J by 6 bases, and 9 bases separated the two germline ends. The CDR3 here is CASSLGARDGYTF. The DNA for the CDR3 is TGCGCCAGCAGCTTGGGAGCCAGGGATGGCTACACCTTC.

V gene TRBV6-4 combines with J gene TRBJ1-6; D not resolved. The length of the CDR3 is 15 residues. Germline CDR1 MRHNA, CDR2 SNTAGT. V was shortened by 7 bases and J by 8 bases, with 18 bases between the two germline ends. The CDR3 protein is CASTVSETRYSPLHF. The DNA for the CDR3 is TGTGCCAGCACTGTTAGCGAGACGAGGTATTCACCCCTCCACTTT.

The chain uses TRBV5-6 and TRBJ1-4, with D tentatively TRBD1 (6 bases). Germline CDR1 reads SGHDT; CDR2 reads YYEEEE. The CDR3 is made up of 14 amino acids. Deletions cut 0 bases from V and 7 bases from J, with 10 bases between. The DNA for the CDR3 is TGTGCCAGCAGCTTGGTCAGGGGCGTTGAAAAACTGTTTTTT. Residues: CASSLVRGVEKLFF.

The genes are TRBV4-1 and TRBJ1-4; D not resolved. The germline gives CDR1 MGHRA, CDR2 YSYEKL. Trimming pared 4 bases from V and 1 base from J, leaving 13 bases between. This CDR3 spans 16 amino acids. The CDR3 coding sequence is TGCGCCAGCAGCCCCCATCCGGGCCGAACTAATGAAAAACTGTTTTTT. Translating gives CASSPHPGRTNEKLFF.

The chain employs TRBV14 and TRBJ2-2; 7 nucleotides match TRBD1. Losses at the gene ends were 4 bases for V and 3 bases for J; bases not matched to a gene: 5. Per germline, CDR1 SGHDN and CDR2 FVKESK. The CDR3 length is 15 residues. The CDR3 nucleotides are TGTGCCAGCAGCCTCAGGGGGTTGGACACCGGGGAGCTGTTTTTT. This translates into CASSLRGLDTGELFF.